This is a list of T cell receptor beta chains from one sample in a study of early T cells in non-severe SARS-CoV-2 infection. In TCRdb, the 5' RACE reads were re-called with MiXCR into one record per CDR3 protein. This sample has about 84,000 distinct CDR3 sequences, with about an eighth found just once. Specimen: whole blood. Receptors originate from an adult who was a healthcare worker with PCR-confirmed SARS-CoV-2 infection or an uninfected control (not recorded which). Each CDR3 is given with its conserved first and last residue. A D gene is named only where the DNA matches it firmly. The size entry is marked missing in some rows and otherwise reads once, few, many or a size class.

D gene	V gene	J gene	clone size	CDR3 protein	CDR3 DNA
-	TRBV7-9	TRBJ2-2	many	CAPRRVLDHTNTGELFF	TGTGCCCCCCGGCGGGTTCTCGACCACACGAACACCGGGGAGCTGTTTTTT
-	TRBV25-1	TRBJ1-1	few	CASSRGDFEAFF	TGTGCCAGCTCCCGGGGGGACTTTGAAGCTTTCTTT
-	TRBV29-1	TRBJ2-3	many	CSVDGTGDTQYF	TGCAGCGTTGACGGGACCGGGGATACGCAGTATTTT
-	TRBV11-2	TRBJ1-1	-	CASSLKGLGKAFF	TGTGCCAGCAGCTTAAAGGGACTGGGCAAAGCTTTCTTT
-	TRBV18	TRBJ2-3	few	CASSPPQDTQYF	TGTGCCAGCTCACCACCGCAAGATACGCAGTATTTT
-	TRBV7-2	TRBJ2-3	many	CASSSGDRGSTDTQYF	TGTGCCAGCAGCTCAGGGGATCGGGGTAGCACAGATACGCAGTATTTT
TRBD1	TRBV9	TRBJ1-6	few	CASSVVAGQGSPLHF	TGTGCCAGCAGCGTAGTAGCGGGACAGGGATCACCCCTCCACTTT
-	TRBV7-9	TRBJ1-5	-	CASSTILQDQPQHF	TGTGCCAGCAGCACGATCCTCCAGGATCAGCCCCAGCATTTT
-	TRBV7-7	TRBJ2-7	many	CASSLDFGGEQYF	TGTGCTAGCAGCTTAGATTTCGGGGGTGAGCAGTACTTC
TRBD2	TRBV3-1	TRBJ2-1	many	CASSLLRTSGGRGSNNEQFF	TGTGCCAGCAGCCTCTTAAGGACTAGCGGGGGCAGAGGGAGTAACAATGAGCAGTTCTTC
-	TRBV6-1	TRBJ1-5	-	CASSQGGAAAQPQHF	TGTGCCAGCAGCCAAGGGGGGGCCGCAGCTCAGCCCCAGCATTTT
TRBD2	TRBV11-2	TRBJ2-1	few	CASSRGASGTNYNEQFF	TGTGCCAGCAGCCGGGGGGCTAGCGGGACCAACTACAATGAGCAGTTCTTC
-	TRBV12-3/TRBV12-4	TRBJ1-1	many	CASSTSGGSEAFF	TGTGCCAGCAGTACGAGTGGGGGATCTGAAGCTTTCTTT
-	TRBV6-5	TRBJ2-1	few	CAGGSGAEEFF	TGTGCCGGCGGATCAGGAGCGGAGGAGTTCTTC
TRBD2	TRBV6-1	TRBJ2-7	-	CASSGAGGTYEQYF	TGTGCCAGCAGTGGAGCGGGAGGTACCTACGAGCAGTACTTC
-	TRBV12-3/TRBV12-4	TRBJ1-4	many	CASSLLDGVREKLFF	TGTGCCAGCAGTTTACTCGACGGAGTTCGTGAAAAACTGTTTTTT
-	TRBV5-1	TRBJ2-3	few	CASSRTGVADTQYF	TGCGCCAGCAGTAGAACGGGGGTGGCAGATACGCAGTATTTT
TRBD2	TRBV2	TRBJ2-3	few	CASIRLLAAPTDTQYF	TGTGCCAGCATCAGGCTACTAGCGGCCCCCACAGATACGCAGTATTTT
-	TRBV7-3	TRBJ2-1	-	CASSSTGSSYNEQFF	TGTGCCAGCAGCTCAACAGGGAGCTCCTACAATGAGCAGTTCTTC
-	TRBV29-1	TRBJ2-5	many	CSVVKGIRETQYF	TGCAGCGTTGTCAAGGGTATAAGAGAGACCCAGTACTTC
TRBD1	TRBV10-3	TRBJ2-5	many	CAISGTGLQETQYF	TGTGCCATCAGTGGGACAGGGCTCCAAGAGACCCAGTACTTC
-	TRBV19	TRBJ2-3	many	CASSIGQRVSTDTQYF	TGTGCCAGTAGTATAGGACAGAGGGTCAGCACAGATACGCAGTATTTT
-	TRBV29-1	TRBJ1-2	many	CSAPGEGSYGYTF	TGCAGCGCCCCCGGGGAGGGAAGCTATGGCTACACCTTC
-	TRBV12-3/TRBV12-4	TRBJ2-5	-	CASSHRDVRQTQYF	TGTGCCAGCAGTCACCGGGACGTCCGGCAGACCCAGTACTTC
-	TRBV15	TRBJ1-2	-	CATSSGSYGYTF	TGTGCCACCAGCTCCGGCAGCTATGGCTACACCTTC
TRBD2	TRBV5-1	TRBJ2-1	many	CASSQLAGVYNEQFF	TGCGCCAGCAGTCAACTAGCGGGAGTCTACAATGAGCAGTTCTTC
TRBD2	TRBV7-6	TRBJ2-2	-	CASSIAGGTGELFF	TGTGCCAGCAGCATAGCGGGAGGAACCGGGGAGCTGTTTTTT
-	TRBV14	TRBJ2-3	many	CASSQGGVGTDTQYF	TGTGCCAGCAGCCAAGGGGGAGTAGGCACAGATACGCAGTATTTT
-	TRBV20-1	TRBJ1-1	many	CSAIAEWGTEAFF	TGCAGTGCTATAGCCGAGTGGGGCACTGAAGCTTTCTTT
-	TRBV29-1	TRBJ1-2	many	CSVTGQPGGGYTF	TGCAGCGTTACTGGACAGCCCGGGGGAGGCTACACCTTC
TRBD1	TRBV19	TRBJ2-1	many	CASSINGQAQPHEQFF	TGTGCCAGTAGTATAAATGGACAGGCCCAACCTCATGAGCAGTTCTTC
-	TRBV6-5	TRBJ1-1	few	CASSSPRSVEAFF	TGTGCCAGCAGTTCTCCTAGGTCGGTTGAAGCTTTCTTT
-	TRBV7-9	TRBJ1-3	-	CASSYDGNTIYF	TGTGCCAGCAGCTACGATGGAAACACCATATATTTT
TRBD1	TRBV5-1	TRBJ1-3	-	CASSYGQGTGNTIYF	TGCGCCAGCAGCTACGGACAGGGAACTGGAAACACCATATATTTT
TRBD2	TRBV7-2	TRBJ2-7	-	CASSFSSGSLSYEQYF	TGTGCCAGCAGCTTTTCTAGCGGGAGCCTTTCCTACGAGCAGTACTTC
TRBD1	TRBV29-1	TRBJ2-7	many	CSVLPYLTGNEQYF	TGCAGCGTCCTCCCCTATTTGACAGGGAACGAGCAGTACTTC